Shown below are 21 T cell receptor beta chains from a single sample sequenced in a study of blood T cell repertoires in COVID-19. Sequencing used immunoSEQ multiplex PCR; TCRdb keeps in-frame clones, though not all of them. Of a few hundred thousand clones in the sample, roughly 88% were seen once. What was sequenced was PBMCs or T cells enriched from blood (not recorded which). The origin of the receptors is a man aged 25 to 40 who had recovered from COVID-19.

The genes are TRBV30 and TRBJ1-5; D is perhaps TRBD1 (5 bases). Trimming took off 2 bases at V and 6 bases at J, with 11 bases between the two ends. CDR3 length equals 13 residues. Per germline, CDR1 GTSNPN and CDR2 SVGIG (reference sequence). The CDR3 sequence: CAWSRGSLQPQHF. CDR3 nucleotides: TGTGCCTGGAGTCGGGGGTCCCTTCAGCCCCAGCATTTT.

This chain joins TRBV29-1 and TRBJ2-7; 11 bases match TRBD2. The CDR3 extends over 15 amino acids. Germline CDR1 SQVTM, CDR2 ANQGSEA. Trimming at V came to 4 bases and at J to 7 bases, leaving 12 bases not matched to a gene. CDR3 sequence (DNA): TGCAGCGTTGCCCCCCGGCTAGCGGGGGGTCGGGAGCAGTACTTC. It encodes CSVAPRLAGGREQYF.

The chain uses TRBV11-3 and TRBJ2-5; 7 bases map to TRBD1. V was pared by 5 bases and J by 5 bases, with 5 bases of the junction left unmatched. The CDR3 consists of 13 residues. From germline, CDR1 is SGHNT and CDR2 YENEEA. The CDR3 is CASSRQGTETQYF. The DNA of the CDR3 is TGTGCCAGCAGCCGACAGGGTACCGAGACCCAGTACTTC.

The chain combines TRBV3-1 (or the pseudogene TRBV3-2) with TRBJ2-5; 10 positions match TRBD2. The germline gives CDR1 LGHDT, CDR2 YNNKEL (reference sequence). V lost 4 bases to trimming and J lost 1 base; unmatched junction nucleotides: 6. The CDR3 spans 16 residues. DNA for the CDR3: TGTGCCAGCAGCCCCACCCTAGCGGGGGCCCAAGAGACCCAGTACTTC. It is translated as CASSPTLAGAQETQYF.

V usage is TRBV5-1 and J usage is TRBJ2-1, with 9 bases that match TRBD1. The V and J ends lost 4 bases and 7 bases, in that order; junction bases with no gene match: 9. Looked up from germline, CDR1 is SGHRS and CDR2 is YFSETQ. The CDR3 loop spans 15 amino acids. CDR3 residues: CASSLDRGVVNEQFF. The DNA for the CDR3 is TGCGCCAGCAGCCTCGACAGGGGGGTAGTGAATGAGCAGTTCTTC.

This clone was picked up one time. The chain links TRBV9 to TRBJ1-1; 8 bases map to TRBD1. J lost 1 base, V lost 0 bases, and 5 bases had no gene match. Germline V gene data show CDR1 as SGDLS and CDR2 as YYNGEE. This CDR3 is built from 16 residues. The CDR3 sequence: CASSVGIGTGNTEAFF. Written as DNA, the CDR3 is TGTGCCAGCAGCGTAGGTATAGGGACAGGGAACACTGAAGCTTTCTTT.

V usage is TRBV9 and J usage is TRBJ1-4, with 10 bases matching TRBD1. Germline CDR1 SGDLS, CDR2 YYNGEE. The CDR3 runs to 13 residues. V was clipped by 5 bases and J by 7 bases; unmatched bases: 2. The CDR3 loop reads CASSRDRGEKLFF. The CDR3, as DNA: TGTGCCAGCAGTCGGGACAGGGGTGAAAAACTGTTTTTT.

The chain carries TRBV20-1 and TRBJ1-5, with no clear D. Germline V gene sequence: CDR1 DFQATT, CDR2 SNEGSKA (reference sequence). The CDR3 is 14 residues long. Trimming took off 3 bases at V and 0 bases at J, with 9 bases between the two ends. The CDR3 bases are TGCAGTGCTAGTCGGGTATTTAGCAATCAGCCCCAGCATTTT. It specifies CSASRVFSNQPQHF.

V is TRBV7-9 and J is TRBJ2-3; 8 bases line up with TRBD2. V gave up 5 bases and J gave up 1 base; unmatched junction bases: 8. Germline values: CDR1 SEHNR, CDR2 FQNEAQ (reference sequence). This CDR3 has 16 residues. The CDR3 DNA sequence: TGTGCCAGCAGCCAGACTAGCGCCGAGGGCACAGATACGCAGTATTTT. Its translation: CASSQTSAEGTDTQYF.

The chain uses TRBV9 and TRBJ1-2; D gene unclear. The germline V gene encodes CDR1 SGDLS and CDR2 YYNGEE. V gave up 4 bases and J gave up 8 bases, with 18 bases separating them. This CDR3 comprises 14 residues. The DNA of the CDR3 is TGTGCCAGCAGCACGCCGGGAGGGCGGGGAGGCTACACCTTC. Residues: CASSTPGGRGGYTF.

The chain uses TRBV6-5 and TRBJ1-4; D remains ambiguous. Trimming took off 6 bases at V and 5 bases at J, with 13 bases between the two ends. Germline values: CDR1 MNHEY, CDR2 SVGAGI. This CDR3 spans 14 amino acids. The CDR3 DNA is TGTGCCAGCAGACACCAGGAACCGAATGAAAAACTGTTTTTT. It translates to CASRHQEPNEKLFF.

This clone appeared once. This chain links TRBV6-5 with TRBJ1-2; D possibly corresponds to TRBD1 (6 bases). The V and J ends lost 5 bases and 2 bases respectively, with 9 bases between them. The germline gives CDR1 MNHEY, CDR2 SVGAGI. The CDR3 totals 13 residues. The CDR3 is CASSRTENYGYTF. The CDR3 DNA sequence: TGTGCCAGCAGTCGGACAGAAAACTATGGCTACACCTTC.

This clone was picked up a small number of times. The genes are TRBV6-2 or TRBV6-3 and TRBJ1-1; unclear D gene. The germline V gene has CDR1 MNHEY and CDR2 SVGEGT. The V and J ends lost 2 bases and 8 bases respectively, with 9 bases between them. The CDR3 is 12 amino acids. CDR3: CASSYATHEAFF. The CDR3 DNA is TGTGCCAGCAGTTACGCCACACACGAAGCTTTCTTT.

The V and J genes are TRBV11-2 and TRBJ1-2; D is possibly TRBD1 (5 bases). The germline CDR1 and CDR2 sequences are SGHAT and FQNNGV. The ends were cut back, 6 bases at V and 3 bases at J, with 17 bases in the middle. The CDR3 has 15 residues. The CDR3 DNA reads as TGTGCCAGCAGTTTTTCCCCGACAGCTTACTATGGCTACACCTTC. It is translated as CASSFSPTAYYGYTF. The full variable domain, rest sourced from reference TRBV11-2 and TRBJ1-2, is EAGVAQSPRYKIIEKRQSVAFWCNPISGHATLYWYQQILGQGPKLLIQFQNNGVVDDSQLPKDRFSAERLKGVDSTLKIQPAKLEDSAVYLCASSFSPTAYYGYTFGSGTRLTVV.

The V and J genes are TRBV28 and TRBJ2-5; 7 bases fit TRBD1. Trimming cost V 6 bases and J 5 bases; bases outside gene matches: 12. The germline gives CDR1 MDHEN, CDR2 SYDVKM. The CDR3 contains 15 residues. CDR3 protein: CASRIQGDLGETQYF. The CDR3, as DNA: TGTGCCAGCAGAATTCAGGGGGACCTAGGGGAGACCCAGTACTTC.

DNA for the CDR3: TGTGCCAGCAGTGAGGGGGGGGAGGCCTACGAGCAGTACTTC. Its protein is CASSEGGEAYEQYF. V is TRBV2 and J is TRBJ2-7; 7 nucleotides line up with TRBD2. This CDR3 has 14 residues. Germline V gene lookup returns CDR1 SNHLY and CDR2 FYNNEI. The junction had 4 bases not matched to a gene; V was cut back by 3 bases and J by 2 bases. The full variable domain, completed using reference TRBV2 and TRBJ2-7, is EPEVTQTPSHQVTQMGQEVILRCVPISNHLYFYWYRQILGQKVEFLVSFYNNEISEKSEIFDDQFSVERPDGSNFTLKIRSTKLEDSAMYFCASSEGGEAYEQYFGPGTRLTVT.

The chain is built from TRBV11-2 and TRBJ2-5, with 8 positions matching TRBD2. CDR1 is SGHAT and CDR2 is FQNNGV in the germline V gene. V lost 4 bases and J lost 4; bases outside the gene matches: 14. The CDR3 spans 17 residues. The CDR3 DNA is TGTGCCAGCAGCTCTATACTAGCGGTTGGGGCCGGAGAGACCCAGTACTTC. It specifies CASSSILAVGAGETQYF.

In its sample, this clone was seen a few times. Written as DNA, the CDR3 is TGCGCCAGCAGCTTGGCCGGGTTCTCCTACGAGCAGTACTTC. Translation gives CASSLAGFSYEQYF. This rearrangement joins TRBV5-1 to TRBJ2-7; D is ambiguous. Trimming removed 0 bases from V and 0 bases from J, with 7 bases in between. This CDR3 has 14 amino acids. The germline gives CDR1 SGHRS, CDR2 YFSETQ.

V gene TRBV5-1 combines with J gene TRBJ2-7; TRBD2 matches at 11 bases. V was clipped by 4 bases and J by 7 bases; unmatched bases: 16. CDR1 SGHRS and CDR2 YFSETQ come from the germline V gene. This CDR3 contains 17 residues. DNA for the CDR3: TGCGCCAGCAGCCGTTTAGAGATAGCGGGGGGGCCGCGGGAGCAGTACTTC. Its translation is CASSRLEIAGGPREQYF.

The chain carries TRBV25-1 and TRBJ1-4; 9 bases line up with TRBD1. J gave up 8 bases and V 5 bases, and 9 bases lay outside the gene matches. The CDR3 has 15 residues. Germline CDR1 and CDR2: MGHDK and SYGVNS. The CDR3 DNA reads as TGTGCCAGCAGTTACCGGACAGGGGCGAGCGAAAAACTGTTTTTT. Encoded protein: CASSYRTGASEKLFF.

The V and J genes are TRBV5-1 and TRBJ2-3, with a possible D match to TRBD2 (6 bases). CDR3 length equals 14 residues. The germline V and J ends were trimmed by 3 bases and 0 bases, with 8 bases remaining between them. Germline CDR1 SGHRS, CDR2 YFSETQ. The CDR3 DNA sequence: TGCGCCAGCAGCTCGGAGGGGAGCACAGATACGCAGTATTTT. Its translation is CASSSEGSTDTQYF.